This TCR beta chain was recorded in a study of T cell repertoires in aging, cancer and after chemotherapy. TCR beta rearrangements were amplified from peripheral blood genomic DNA. The J segment lost 2 bases and the V segment lost 5 bases, leaving 4 bases of the junction unmatched. Per the germline V gene, CDR1 is LNHDA and CDR2 is SQIVND (reference sequence). There are 14 residues in the CDR3. Multiplex touch-down PCR with TRB-A/B primers amplified rearranged V-D-J TRB sequences. TCRdb reprocessed the multiplex PCR reads with MiXCR, giving one entry per CDR3 protein. Of about 9,400 distinct CDR3 sequences listed, about two fifths are singletons. There are a few counts of this clonotype.

The sample taken for sequencing was blood. The TCR originated in a human donor in good health. The chain combines TRBV19 with TRBJ2-3, with TRBD2 matching 7 bases. In DNA form, the CDR3 reads TGTGCCAGTAGTGGCGGGGGATACACAGATACGCAGTATTTT. Translation: CASSGGGYTDTQYF.